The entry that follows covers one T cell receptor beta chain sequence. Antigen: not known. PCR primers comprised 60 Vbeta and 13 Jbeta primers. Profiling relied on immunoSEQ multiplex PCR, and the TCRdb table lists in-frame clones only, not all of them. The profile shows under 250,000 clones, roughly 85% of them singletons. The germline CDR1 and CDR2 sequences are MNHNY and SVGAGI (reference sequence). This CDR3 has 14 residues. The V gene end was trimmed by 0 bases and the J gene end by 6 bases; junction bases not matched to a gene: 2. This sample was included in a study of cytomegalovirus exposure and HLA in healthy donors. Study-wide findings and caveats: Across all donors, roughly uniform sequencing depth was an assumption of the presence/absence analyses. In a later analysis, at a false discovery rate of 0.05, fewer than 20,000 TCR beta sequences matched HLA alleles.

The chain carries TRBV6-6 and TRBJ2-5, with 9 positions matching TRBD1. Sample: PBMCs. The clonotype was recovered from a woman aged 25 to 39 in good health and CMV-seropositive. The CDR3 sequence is CASSYSQGAQTQYF. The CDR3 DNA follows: TGTGCCAGCAGTTACTCACAGGGGGCCCAGACCCAGTACTTC.